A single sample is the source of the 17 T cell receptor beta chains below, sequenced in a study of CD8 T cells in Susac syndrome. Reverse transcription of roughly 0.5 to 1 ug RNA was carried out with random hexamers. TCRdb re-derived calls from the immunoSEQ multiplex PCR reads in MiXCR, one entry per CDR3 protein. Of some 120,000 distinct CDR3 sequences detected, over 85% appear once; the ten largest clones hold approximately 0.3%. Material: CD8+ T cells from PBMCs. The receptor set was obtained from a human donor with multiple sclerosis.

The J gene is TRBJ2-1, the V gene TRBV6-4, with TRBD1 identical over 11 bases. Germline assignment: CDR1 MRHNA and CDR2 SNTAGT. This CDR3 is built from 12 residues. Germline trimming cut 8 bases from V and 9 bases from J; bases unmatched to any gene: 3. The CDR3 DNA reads TGTGCCAGCCGGGACAGGGGGGGTGAGCAGTTCTTC. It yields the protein CASRDRGGEQFF.

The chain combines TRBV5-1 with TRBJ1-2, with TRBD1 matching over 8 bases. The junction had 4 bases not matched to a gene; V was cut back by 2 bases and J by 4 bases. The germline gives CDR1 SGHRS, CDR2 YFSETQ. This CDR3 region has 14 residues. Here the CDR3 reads CASSLLQGVYGYTF. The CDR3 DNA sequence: TGCGCCAGCAGCTTATTACAGGGGGTCTATGGCTACACCTTC.

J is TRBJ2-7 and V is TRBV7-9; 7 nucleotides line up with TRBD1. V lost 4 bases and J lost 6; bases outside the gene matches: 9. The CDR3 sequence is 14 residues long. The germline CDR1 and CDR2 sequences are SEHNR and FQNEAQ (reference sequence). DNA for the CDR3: TGTGCCAGCAGCTCGTCGGACAGGTACGGCGAGCAGTACGTC. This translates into CASSSSDRYGEQYV.

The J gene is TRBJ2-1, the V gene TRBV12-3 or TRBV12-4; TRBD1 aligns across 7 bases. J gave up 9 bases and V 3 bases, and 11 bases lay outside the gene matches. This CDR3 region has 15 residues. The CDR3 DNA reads TGTGCCAGCAGTTTGTCGGCAGGGGGTTCTCGTGAGCAGTTCTTC. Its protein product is CASSLSAGGSREQFF.

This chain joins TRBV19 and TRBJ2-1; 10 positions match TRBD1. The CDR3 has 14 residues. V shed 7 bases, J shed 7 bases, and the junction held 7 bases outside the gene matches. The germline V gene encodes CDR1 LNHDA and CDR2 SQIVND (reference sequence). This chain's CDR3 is CASNEDRGRNEQFF. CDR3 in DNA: TGTGCCAGTAATGAGGACAGGGGGAGGAATGAGCAGTTCTTC.

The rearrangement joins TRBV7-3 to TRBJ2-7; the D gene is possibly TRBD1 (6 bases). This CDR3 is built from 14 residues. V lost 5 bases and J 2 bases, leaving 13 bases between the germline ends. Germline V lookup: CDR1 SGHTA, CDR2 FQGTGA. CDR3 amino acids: CASSPTDSPYEQYF. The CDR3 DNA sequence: TGTGCCAGCAGCCCAACGGACAGCCCCTACGAGCAGTACTTC.

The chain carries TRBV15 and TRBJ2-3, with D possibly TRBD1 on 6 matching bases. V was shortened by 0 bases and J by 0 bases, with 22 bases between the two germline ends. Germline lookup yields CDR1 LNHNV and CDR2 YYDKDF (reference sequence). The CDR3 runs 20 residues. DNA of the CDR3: TGTGCCACCAGCAGAGAGGTGATGGGGACACTCACTGCGAGCACAGATACGCAGTATTTT. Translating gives CATSREVMGTLTASTDTQYF.

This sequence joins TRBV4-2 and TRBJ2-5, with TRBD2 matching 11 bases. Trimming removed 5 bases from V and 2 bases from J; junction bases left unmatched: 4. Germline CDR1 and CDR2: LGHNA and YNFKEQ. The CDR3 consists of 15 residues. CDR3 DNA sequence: TGTGCCAGCAGCACCCTAGCGGGGGGTCAAGAGACCCAGTACTTC. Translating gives CASSTLAGGQETQYF.

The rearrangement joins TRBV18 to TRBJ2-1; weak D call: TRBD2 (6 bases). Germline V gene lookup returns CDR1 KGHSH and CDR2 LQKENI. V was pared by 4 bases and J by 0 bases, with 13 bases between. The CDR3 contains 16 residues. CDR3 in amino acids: CASSLGTWSSYNEQFF. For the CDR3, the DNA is TGTGCCAGCTCACTCGGGACTTGGAGCTCCTACAATGAGCAGTTCTTC.

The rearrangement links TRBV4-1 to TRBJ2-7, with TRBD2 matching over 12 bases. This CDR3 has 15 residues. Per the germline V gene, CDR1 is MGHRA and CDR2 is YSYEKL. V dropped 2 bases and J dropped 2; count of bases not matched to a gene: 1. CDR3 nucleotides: TGCGCCAGCAGCCAACTAGCGGGAGGGACCTACGAGCAGTACGTC. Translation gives CASSQLAGGTYEQYV.

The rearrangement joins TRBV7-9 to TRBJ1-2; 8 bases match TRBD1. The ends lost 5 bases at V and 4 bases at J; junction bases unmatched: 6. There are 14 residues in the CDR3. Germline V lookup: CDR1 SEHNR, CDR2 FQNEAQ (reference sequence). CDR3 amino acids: CASSAPDRAYGYTF. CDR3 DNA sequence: TGTGCCAGCAGCGCCCCGGACAGGGCCTATGGCTACACCTTC.

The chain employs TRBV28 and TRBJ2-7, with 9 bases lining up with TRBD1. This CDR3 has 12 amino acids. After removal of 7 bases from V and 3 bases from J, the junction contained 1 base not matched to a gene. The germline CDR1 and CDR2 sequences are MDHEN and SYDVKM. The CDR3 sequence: CASMTGGYEQYF. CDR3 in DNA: TGTGCCAGCATGACAGGGGGCTACGAGCAGTACTTC.

CDR3: CASSGTTLVLTDTQYF. CDR3 in DNA: TGTGCCAGCAGCGGGACCACCCTCGTTCTCACAGATACGCAGTATTTT. V usage is TRBV11-1 and J usage is TRBJ2-3; tentatively, D is TRBD1 or TRBD2 (5 bases each). The CDR3 is made up of 16 amino acids. Between the trimmed V and J ends, which lost 5 bases and 2 bases, there was a span of 17 bases. Germline V gene sequence: CDR1 SGHAT, CDR2 FQDESV (reference sequence).

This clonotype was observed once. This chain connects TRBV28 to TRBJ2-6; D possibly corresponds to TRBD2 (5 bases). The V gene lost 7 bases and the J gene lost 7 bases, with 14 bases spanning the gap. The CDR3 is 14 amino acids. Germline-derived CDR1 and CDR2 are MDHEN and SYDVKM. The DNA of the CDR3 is TGTGCCAGCAACTTCCGGGATGGAGCCAACGTCCTGACTTTC. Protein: CASNFRDGANVLTF. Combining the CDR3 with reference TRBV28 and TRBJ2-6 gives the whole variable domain DVKVTQSSRYLVKRTGEKVFLECVQDMDHENMFWYRQDPGLGLRLIYFSYDVKMKEKGDIPEGYSVSREKKERFSLILESASTNQTSMYLCASNFRDGANVLTFGAGSRLTVL.

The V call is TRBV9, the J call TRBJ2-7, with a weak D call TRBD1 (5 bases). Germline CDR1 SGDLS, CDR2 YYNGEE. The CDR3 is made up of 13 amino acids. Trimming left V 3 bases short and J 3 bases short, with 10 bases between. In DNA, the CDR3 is TGTGCCAGCAGCGAAACAGGCCTCTACGAGCAGTACTTC. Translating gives CASSETGLYEQYF.

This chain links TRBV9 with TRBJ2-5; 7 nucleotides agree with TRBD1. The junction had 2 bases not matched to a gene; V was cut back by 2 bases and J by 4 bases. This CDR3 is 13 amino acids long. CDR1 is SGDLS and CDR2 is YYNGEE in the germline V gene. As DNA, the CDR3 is TGTGCCAGCAGCGTGACAGGGTCAGAGACCCAGTACTTC. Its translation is CASSVTGSETQYF.

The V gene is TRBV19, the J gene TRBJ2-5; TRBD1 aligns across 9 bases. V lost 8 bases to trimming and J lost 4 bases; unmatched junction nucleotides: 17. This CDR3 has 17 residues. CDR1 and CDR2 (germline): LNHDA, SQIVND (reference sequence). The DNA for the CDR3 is TGTGCCAGTCGGTCGGGGCGGACAGGGGCCCGGGGAGAGACCCAGTACTTC. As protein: CASRSGRTGARGETQYF.